The entry that follows covers one TCR beta chain sequence. No antigen is known for it. With a much larger clone just one base away, this may be a read error. This specimen comes from a study of shared clonotypes between healthy human individuals. Study results and limitations: With a few donors compared, 4.5% to 6.5% of naive CD4 clonotypes were shared.

The CDR3 loop spans 15 amino acids. Germline assignment: CDR1 SGHRS and CDR2 YFSETQ. Authors' data handling: ImmunoSEQ gave junction-only sequences without quality scores, so filtering differed. Assay: immunoSEQ multiplex PCR; the TCRdb copy retains only in-frame clones and omits some. V and J calls and clone size are those listed in that table; D and trimming were worked out from the DNA. Counted here are approximately 1,000,000 clones, approximately 80% occurring once; the ten biggest clones make up 0.89%. Caucasian adults living in Nashville, Tennessee, provided all samples. CD4+ cell separation produced CD45RA+ naive and CD45RA-negative memory subsets.

This sequence originates from a man aged 18 to 29 in good health. Some clones in this sample may be carry-over from other donors' samples. The V call is TRBV5-1, the J call TRBJ2-5; 10 nucleotides match TRBD2. Sequencing was done on a sample of memory CD4+ T cells from PBMCs. As to subset: CD45RA-negative fraction. In DNA form, the CDR3 reads TGCGCCAGCAGCGCAACACTAGCGGGACAAGAGACCCGGTACTTC. Translating gives CASSATLAGQETRYF.